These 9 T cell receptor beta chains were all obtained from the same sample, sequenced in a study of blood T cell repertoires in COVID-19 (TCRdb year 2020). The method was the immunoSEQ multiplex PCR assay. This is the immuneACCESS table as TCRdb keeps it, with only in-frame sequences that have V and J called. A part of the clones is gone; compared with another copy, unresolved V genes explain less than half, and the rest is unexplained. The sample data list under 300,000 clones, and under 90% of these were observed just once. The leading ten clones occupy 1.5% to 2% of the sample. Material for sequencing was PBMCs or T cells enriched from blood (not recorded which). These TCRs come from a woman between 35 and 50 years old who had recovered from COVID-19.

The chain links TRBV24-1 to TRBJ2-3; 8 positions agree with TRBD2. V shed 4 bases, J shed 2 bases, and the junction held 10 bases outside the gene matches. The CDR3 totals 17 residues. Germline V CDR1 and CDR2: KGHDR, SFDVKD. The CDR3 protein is CATSDSSGLPSTDTQYF. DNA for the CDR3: TGTGCCACCAGTGACTCTAGCGGGCTCCCTTCCACAGATACGCAGTATTTT.

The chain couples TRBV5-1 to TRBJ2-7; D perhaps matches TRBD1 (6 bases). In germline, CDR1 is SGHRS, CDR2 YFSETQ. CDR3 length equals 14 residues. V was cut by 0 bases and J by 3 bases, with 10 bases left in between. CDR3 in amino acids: CASSLGNRDYEQYF. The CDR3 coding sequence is TGCGCCAGCAGCTTGGGTAACAGGGACTACGAGCAGTACTTC.

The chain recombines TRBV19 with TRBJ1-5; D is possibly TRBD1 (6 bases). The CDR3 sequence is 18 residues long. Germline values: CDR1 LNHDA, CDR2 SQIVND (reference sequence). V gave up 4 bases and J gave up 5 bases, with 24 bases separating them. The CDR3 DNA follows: TGTGCCAGTAGTAGGGGAGGGGGGACACAAAATCGTCATCAGCCCCAGCATTTT. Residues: CASSRGGGTQNRHQPQHF.

CDR3 bases: TGTGCCAGCAGTGTCGCCGGAGGGGCTTTCTTT. This encodes CASSVAGGAFF. This chain links TRBV2 with TRBJ1-1; D is unresolved. Germline loops: CDR1 SNHLY, CDR2 FYNNEI. V lost 4 bases, J lost 11 bases, and 11 bases lay in between. The CDR3 consists of 11 residues.

The CDR3 DNA sequence: TGTGCCAGCAGCTTGGCCCGATATTACGGTGGGACAGGGGGACATGGCTACACCTTC. This gives the protein CASSLARYYGGTGGHGYTF. The chain couples TRBV5-8 to TRBJ1-2, with TRBD1 matching 11 bases. The V and J ends lost 0 bases and 6 bases, in that order; junction bases with no gene match: 16. Germline values: CDR1 SGHTS, CDR2 YDEGEE. The CDR3 loop spans 19 amino acids.

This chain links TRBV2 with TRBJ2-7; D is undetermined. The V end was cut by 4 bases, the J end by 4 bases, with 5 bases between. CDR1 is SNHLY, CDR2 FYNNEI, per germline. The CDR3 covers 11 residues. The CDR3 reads CASSVSYEQYF. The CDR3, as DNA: TGTGCCAGCAGTGTCAGTTACGAGCAGTACTTC.

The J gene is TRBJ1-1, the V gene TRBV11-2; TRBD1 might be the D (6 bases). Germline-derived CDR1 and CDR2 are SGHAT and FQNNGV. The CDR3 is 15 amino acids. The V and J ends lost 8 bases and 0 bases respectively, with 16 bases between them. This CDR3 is CASARTGSMNTEAFF. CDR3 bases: TGTGCCAGCGCCCGCACAGGGTCCATGAACACTGAAGCTTTCTTT.

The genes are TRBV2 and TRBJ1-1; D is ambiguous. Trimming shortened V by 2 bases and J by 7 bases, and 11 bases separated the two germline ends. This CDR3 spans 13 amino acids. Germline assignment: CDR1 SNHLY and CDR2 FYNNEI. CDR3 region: CASSEMRLLEAFF. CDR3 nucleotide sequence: TGTGCCAGCAGTGAAATGAGGCTCCTTGAAGCTTTCTTT.

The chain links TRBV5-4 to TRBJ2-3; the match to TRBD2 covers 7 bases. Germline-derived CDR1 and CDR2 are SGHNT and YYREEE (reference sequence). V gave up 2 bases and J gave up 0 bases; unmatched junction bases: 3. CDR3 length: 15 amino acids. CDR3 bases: TGTGCCAGCAGCTTCGGGGGGACTAGCACAGATACGCAGTATTTT. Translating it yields CASSFGGTSTDTQYF.